This TCR beta chain came from a study of blood T cell repertoires in COVID-19. Study details: Acute-phase and convalescent COVID-19 samples originated in the United States, Italy and Spain. Sources were T cells, B-cell-depleted T cells, or PBMCs; the material itself was cDNA or gDNA.

Germline values: CDR1 ENHRY, CDR2 SYGVKD. The CDR3 is made up of 19 amino acids. The V and J ends lost 3 bases and 0 bases, in that order; junction bases with no gene match: 9. Original methodology: It was from reference gene primer amplification that nucleated cell counts were estimated. Sequencing was performed with immunoSEQ multiplex PCR; in TCRdb, only in-frame clones are kept and a portion is missing. V and J calls and clone size are as listed in that table; D and trimming were resolved from the DNA. Of 250,000 to 300,000 clones listed, approximately 85% are singletons. Sequencing used peripheral blood. This TCR came from a man aged 50-59 years with active or convalescent COVID-19. The V and J genes are TRBV10-3 and TRBJ2-1, with 12 nucleotides matching TRBD2. The DNA of the CDR3 is TGTGCCATCAGTGATCGTGGACTAGCGGGAAAGATCTCCTACAATGAGCAGTTCTTC. This codes for CAISDRGLAGKISYNEQFF.